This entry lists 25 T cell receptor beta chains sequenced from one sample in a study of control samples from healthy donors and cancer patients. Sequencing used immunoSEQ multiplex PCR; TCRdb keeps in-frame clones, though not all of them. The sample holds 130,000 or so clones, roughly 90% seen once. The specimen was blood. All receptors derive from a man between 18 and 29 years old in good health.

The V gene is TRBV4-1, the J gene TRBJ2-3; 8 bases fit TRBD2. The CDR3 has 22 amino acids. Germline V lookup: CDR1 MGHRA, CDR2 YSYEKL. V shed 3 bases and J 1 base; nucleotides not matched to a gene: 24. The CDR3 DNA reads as TGCGCCAGCAGCCACATAGCTCGAGGGGGGACTAGTGGGATATGGGGCACAGATACGCAGTATTTT. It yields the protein CASSHIARGGTSGIWGTDTQYF.

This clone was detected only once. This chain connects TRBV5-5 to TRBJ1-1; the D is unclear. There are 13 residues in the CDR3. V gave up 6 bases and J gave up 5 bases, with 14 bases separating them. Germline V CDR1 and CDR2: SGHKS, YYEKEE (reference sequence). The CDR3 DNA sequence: TGTGCCAGCACCTACCGTAGTATGACTGAAGCTTTCTTT. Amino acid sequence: CASTYRSMTEAFF.

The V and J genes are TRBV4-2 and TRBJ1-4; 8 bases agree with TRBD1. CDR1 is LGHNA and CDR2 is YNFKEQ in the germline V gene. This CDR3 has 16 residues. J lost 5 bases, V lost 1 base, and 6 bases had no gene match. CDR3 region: CASSQAGQGGNEKLFF. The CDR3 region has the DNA TGTGCCAGCAGCCAAGCTGGACAGGGAGGGAATGAAAAACTGTTTTTT.

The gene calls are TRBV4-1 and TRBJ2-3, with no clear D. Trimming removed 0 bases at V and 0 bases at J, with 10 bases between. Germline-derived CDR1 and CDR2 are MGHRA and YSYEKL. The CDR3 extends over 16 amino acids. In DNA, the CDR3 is TGCGCCAGCAGCCAAGATAGGCAAATTAGCACAGATACGCAGTATTTT. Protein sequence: CASSQDRQISTDTQYF.

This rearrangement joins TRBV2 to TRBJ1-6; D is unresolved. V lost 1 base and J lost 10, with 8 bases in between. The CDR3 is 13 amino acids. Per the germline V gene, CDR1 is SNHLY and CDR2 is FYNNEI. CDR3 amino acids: CASSEGEASPLHF. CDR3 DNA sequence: TGTGCCAGCAGTGAAGGGGAGGCCTCACCCCTCCACTTT.

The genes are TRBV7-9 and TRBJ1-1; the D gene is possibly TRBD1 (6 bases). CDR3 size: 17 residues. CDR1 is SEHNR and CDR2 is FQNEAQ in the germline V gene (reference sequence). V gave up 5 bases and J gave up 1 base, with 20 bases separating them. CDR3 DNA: TGTGCCAGCAGCGGGGGGCTCCACCTAATATCGAACACTGAAGCTTTCTTT. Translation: CASSGGLHLISNTEAFF. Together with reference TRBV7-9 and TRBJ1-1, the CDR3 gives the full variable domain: DTGVSQNPRHKITKRGQNVTFRCDPISEHNRLYWYRQTLGQGPEFLTYFQNEAQLEKSRLLSDRFSAERPKGSFSTLEIQRTEQGDSAMYLCASSGGLHLISNTEAFFGQGTRLTVV.

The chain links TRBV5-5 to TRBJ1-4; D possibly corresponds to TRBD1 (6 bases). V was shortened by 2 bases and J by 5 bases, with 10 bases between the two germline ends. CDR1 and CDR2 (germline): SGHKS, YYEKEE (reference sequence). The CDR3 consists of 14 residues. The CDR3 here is CASSFSQGNEKLFF. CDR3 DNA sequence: TGTGCCAGCAGCTTCAGTCAGGGGAATGAAAAACTGTTTTTT. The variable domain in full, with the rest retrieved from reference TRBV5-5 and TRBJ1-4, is DAGVTQSPTHLIKTRGQQVTLRCSPISGHKSVSWYQQVLGQGPQFIFQYYEKEERGRGNFPDRFSARQFPNYSSELNVNALLLGDSALYLCASSFSQGNEKLFFGSGTQLSVL.

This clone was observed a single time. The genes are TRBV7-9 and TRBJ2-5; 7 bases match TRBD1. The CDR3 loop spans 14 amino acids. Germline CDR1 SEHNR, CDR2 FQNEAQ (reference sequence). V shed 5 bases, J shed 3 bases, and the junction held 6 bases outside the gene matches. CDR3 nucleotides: TGTGCCAGCAGCGAGACAGGGATTGAAGAGACCCAGTACTTC. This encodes CASSETGIEETQYF.

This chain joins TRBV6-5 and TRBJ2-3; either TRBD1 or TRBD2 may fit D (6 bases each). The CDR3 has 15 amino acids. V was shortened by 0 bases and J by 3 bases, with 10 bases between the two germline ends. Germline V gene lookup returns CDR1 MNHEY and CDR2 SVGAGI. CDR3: CASSYSGGRTDTQYF. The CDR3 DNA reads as TGTGCCAGCAGTTACTCAGGGGGGAGGACAGATACGCAGTATTTT.

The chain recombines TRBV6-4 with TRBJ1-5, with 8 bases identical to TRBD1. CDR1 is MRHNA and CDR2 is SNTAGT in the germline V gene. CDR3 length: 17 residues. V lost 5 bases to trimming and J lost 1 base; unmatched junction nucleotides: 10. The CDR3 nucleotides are TGTGCCAGCAGTACCCCAGCCGACAGGGGCAGCAATCAGCCCCAGCATTTT. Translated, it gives CASSTPADRGSNQPQHF.

CDR3 loop: CASIQDSSYNSPLHF. Written as DNA, the CDR3 is TGTGCCAGTATTCAGGACAGCTCCTATAATTCACCCCTCCACTTT. The rearrangement links TRBV19 to TRBJ1-6; D is possibly TRBD1 (6 bases). The CDR3 length is 15 residues. Trimming took 7 bases from V and 0 from J, leaving 10 bases between them. Germline-derived CDR1 and CDR2 are LNHDA and SQIVND (reference sequence).

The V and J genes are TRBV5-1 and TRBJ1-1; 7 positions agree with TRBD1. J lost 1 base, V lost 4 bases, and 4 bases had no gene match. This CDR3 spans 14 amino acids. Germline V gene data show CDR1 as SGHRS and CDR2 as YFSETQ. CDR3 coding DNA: TGCGCCAGCAGCCCGGGACAGAGGAACACTGAAGCTTTCTTT. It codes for CASSPGQRNTEAFF.

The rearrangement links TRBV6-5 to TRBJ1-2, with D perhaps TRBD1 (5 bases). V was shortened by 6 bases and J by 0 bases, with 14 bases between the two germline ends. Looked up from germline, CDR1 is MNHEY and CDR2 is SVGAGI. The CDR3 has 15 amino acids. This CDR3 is CASRSRGTSNYGYTF. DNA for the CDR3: TGTGCCAGCAGGTCGAGAGGGACCTCTAACTATGGCTACACCTTC.

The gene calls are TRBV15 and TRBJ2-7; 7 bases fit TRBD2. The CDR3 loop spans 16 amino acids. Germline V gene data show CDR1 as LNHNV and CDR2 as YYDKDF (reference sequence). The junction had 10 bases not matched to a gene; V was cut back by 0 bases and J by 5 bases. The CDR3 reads CATSREIGGGVHEQYF. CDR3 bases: TGTGCCACCAGCAGAGAGATCGGGGGAGGGGTGCACGAGCAGTACTTC. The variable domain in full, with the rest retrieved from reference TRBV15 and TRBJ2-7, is DAMVIQNPRYQVTQFGKPVTLSCSQTLNHNVMYWYQQKSSQAPKLLFHYYDKDFNNEADTPDNFQSRRPNTSFCFLDIRSPGLGDTAMYLCATSREIGGGVHEQYFGPGTRLTVT.

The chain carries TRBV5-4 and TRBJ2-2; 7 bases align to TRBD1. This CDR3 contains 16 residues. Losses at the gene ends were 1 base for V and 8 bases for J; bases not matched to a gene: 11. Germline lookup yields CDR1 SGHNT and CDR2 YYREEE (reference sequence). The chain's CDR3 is CASSLIATGRVGELFF. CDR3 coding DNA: TGTGCCAGCAGCTTGATCGCGACAGGGCGAGTTGGGGAGCTGTTTTTT.

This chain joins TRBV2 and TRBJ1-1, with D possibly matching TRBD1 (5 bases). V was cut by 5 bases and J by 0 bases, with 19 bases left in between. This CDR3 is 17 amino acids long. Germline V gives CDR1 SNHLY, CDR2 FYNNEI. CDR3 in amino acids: CASSYPETAIMNTEAFF. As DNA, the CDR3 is TGTGCCAGCAGTTACCCCGAGACAGCGATCATGAACACTGAAGCTTTCTTT.

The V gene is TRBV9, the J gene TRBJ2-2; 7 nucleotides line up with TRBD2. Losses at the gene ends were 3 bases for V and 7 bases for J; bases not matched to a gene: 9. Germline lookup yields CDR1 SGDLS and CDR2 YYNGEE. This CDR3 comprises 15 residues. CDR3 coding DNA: TGTGCCAGCAGCGAAAGCGGGGAAGCGGGCGGGGAGCTGTTTTTT. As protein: CASSESGEAGGELFF.

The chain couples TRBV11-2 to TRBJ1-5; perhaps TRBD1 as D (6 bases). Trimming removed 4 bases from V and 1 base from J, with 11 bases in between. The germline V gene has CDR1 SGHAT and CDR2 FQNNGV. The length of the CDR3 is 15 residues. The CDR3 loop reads CASSSTTGSNQPQHF. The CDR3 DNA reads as TGTGCCAGCAGCTCAACCACAGGGAGCAATCAGCCCCAGCATTTT.

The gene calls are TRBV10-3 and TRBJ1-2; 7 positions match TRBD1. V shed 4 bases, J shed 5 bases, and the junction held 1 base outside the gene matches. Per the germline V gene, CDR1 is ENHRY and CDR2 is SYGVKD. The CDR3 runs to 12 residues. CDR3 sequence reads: CAISAQGYGYTF. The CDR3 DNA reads TGTGCCATCAGTGCACAGGGGTATGGCTACACCTTC.

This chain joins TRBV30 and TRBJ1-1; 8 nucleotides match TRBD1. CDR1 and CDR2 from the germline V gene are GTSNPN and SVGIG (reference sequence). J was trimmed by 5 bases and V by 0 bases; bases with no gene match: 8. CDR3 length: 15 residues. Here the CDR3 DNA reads TGTGCCTGGAGTGTACCGAGGACAGGGAGAACTGAAGCTTTCTTT. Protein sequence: CAWSVPRTGRTEAFF.

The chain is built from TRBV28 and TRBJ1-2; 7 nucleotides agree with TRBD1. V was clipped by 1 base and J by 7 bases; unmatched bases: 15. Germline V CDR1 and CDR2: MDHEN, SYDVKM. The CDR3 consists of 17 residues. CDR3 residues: CASSLSIVTGQQTGYTF. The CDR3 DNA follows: TGTGCCAGCAGTTTATCGATAGTTACGGGACAGCAAACTGGCTACACCTTC.

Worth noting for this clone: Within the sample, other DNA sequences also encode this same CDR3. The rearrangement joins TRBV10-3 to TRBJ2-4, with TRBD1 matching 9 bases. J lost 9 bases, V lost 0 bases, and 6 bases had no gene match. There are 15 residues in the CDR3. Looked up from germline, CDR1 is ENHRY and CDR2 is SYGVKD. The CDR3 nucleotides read TGTGCCATCAGTGAGTCGGGACAGGGTTCGGGCATTCAGTACTTC. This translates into CAISESGQGSGIQYF.

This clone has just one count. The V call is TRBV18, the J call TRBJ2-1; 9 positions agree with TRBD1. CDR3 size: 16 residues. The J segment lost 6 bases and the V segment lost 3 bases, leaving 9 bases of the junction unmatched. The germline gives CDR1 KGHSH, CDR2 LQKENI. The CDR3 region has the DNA TGTGCCAGCTCACCTGCTGGGACAGGGTCCCCCAATGAGCAGTTCTTC. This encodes CASSPAGTGSPNEQFF.

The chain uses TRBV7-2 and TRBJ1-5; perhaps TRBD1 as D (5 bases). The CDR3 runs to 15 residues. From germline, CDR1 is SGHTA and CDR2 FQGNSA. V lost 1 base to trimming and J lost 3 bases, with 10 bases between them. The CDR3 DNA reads TGTGCCAGCAGCTTAGGGGACCGCTACAATCAGCCCCAGCATTTT. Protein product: CASSLGDRYNQPQHF.

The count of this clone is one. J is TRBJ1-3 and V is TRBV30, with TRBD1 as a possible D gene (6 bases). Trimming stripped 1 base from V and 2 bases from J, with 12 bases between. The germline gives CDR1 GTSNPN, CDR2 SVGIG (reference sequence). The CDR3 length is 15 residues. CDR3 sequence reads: CAWSGQPGAGNTIYF. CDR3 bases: TGTGCCTGGAGTGGACAGCCAGGGGCTGGAAACACCATATATTTT.